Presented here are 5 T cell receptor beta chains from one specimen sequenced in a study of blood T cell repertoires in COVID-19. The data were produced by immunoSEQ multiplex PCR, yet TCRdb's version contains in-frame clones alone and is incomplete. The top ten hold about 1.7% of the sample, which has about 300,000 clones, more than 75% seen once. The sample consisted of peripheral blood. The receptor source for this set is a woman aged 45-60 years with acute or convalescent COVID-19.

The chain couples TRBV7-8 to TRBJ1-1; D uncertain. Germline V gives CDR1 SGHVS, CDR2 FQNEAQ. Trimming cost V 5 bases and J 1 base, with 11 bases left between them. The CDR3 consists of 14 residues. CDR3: CASSPRAGNTEAFF. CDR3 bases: TGTGCCAGCAGCCCGAGAGCCGGGAACACTGAAGCTTTCTTT.

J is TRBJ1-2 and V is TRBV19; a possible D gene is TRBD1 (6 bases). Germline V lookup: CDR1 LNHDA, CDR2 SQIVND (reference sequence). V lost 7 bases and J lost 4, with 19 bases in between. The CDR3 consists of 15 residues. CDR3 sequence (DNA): TGTGCCAGTACCCCCTCGTATACAGGGTCCTATGGCTACACCTTC. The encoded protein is CASTPSYTGSYGYTF.

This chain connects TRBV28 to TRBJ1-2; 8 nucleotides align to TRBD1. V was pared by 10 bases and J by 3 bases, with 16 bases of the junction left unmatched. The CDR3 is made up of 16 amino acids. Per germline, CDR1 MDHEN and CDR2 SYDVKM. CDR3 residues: CATYGDRNNADYGYTF. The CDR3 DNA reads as TGTGCCACCTACGGGGACAGGAATAACGCGGACTATGGCTACACCTTC.

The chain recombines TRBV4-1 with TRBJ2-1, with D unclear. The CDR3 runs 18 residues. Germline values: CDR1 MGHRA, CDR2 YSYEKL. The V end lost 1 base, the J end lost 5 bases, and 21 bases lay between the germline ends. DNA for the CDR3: TGCGCCAGCAGCCAAGGACGAGCGAGATCTTCCACAAACAATGAGCAGTTCTTC. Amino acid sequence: CASSQGRARSSTNNEQFF.

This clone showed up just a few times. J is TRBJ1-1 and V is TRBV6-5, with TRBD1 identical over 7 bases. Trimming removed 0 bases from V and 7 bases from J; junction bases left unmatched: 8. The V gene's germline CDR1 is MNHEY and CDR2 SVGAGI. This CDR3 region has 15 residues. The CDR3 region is CASSYSRGTANEAFF. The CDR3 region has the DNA TGTGCCAGCAGTTACTCGAGAGGGACAGCCAATGAAGCTTTCTTT.